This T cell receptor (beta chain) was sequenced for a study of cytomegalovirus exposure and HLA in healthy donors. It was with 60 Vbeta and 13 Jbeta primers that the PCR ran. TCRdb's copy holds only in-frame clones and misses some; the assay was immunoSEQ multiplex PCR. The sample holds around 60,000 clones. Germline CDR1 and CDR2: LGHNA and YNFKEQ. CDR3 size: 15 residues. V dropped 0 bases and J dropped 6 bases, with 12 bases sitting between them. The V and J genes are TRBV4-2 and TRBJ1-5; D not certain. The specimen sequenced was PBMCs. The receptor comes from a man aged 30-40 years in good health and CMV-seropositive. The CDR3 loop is CASSQEQSSGQPQHF. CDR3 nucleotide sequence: TGTGCCAGCAGCCAAGAACAGAGCTCAGGTCAGCCCCAGCATTTT.